This TCR beta chain was captured in a study of blood T cells in healthy people across ages. General study results and limits: Both higher diversity and more naive CD4+ cells marked long-lived donors when set against aged donors.

PBMCs numbering at least 6.5 million were isolated per sample. To note about this clonotype: The antigen remains undetermined.

PCR was performed a second time for about 6 to 11 cycles using a sample-barcoded 5' primer and a J-beta primer mix. Every sample returned 2.5 million or more CDR3-containing paired-end reads. TCRdb fed the 5' RACE reads into MiXCR, producing one record per CDR3 protein. The sample consists of fewer than 900,000 distinct CDR3 sequences, over 45% of them appearing once. V lost 3 bases and J 4 bases, leaving 7 bases between the germline ends. CDR1 and CDR2 (germline): SGHDN, FVKESK. This CDR3 region has 13 residues. The sequence came from an older woman in good health. The sequenced sample was blood. V is TRBV14 and J is TRBJ2-1; D is unclear. Here the CDR3 DNA reads TGTGCCAGCAGCCATCTATTATACAATGAGCAGTTCTTC. It translates to CASSHLLYNEQFF.